The sequence of this T cell receptor (beta chain) was determined in a study of CD8+ T cells in alopecia areata. General study points: Against the mouse data, patients shared TCRs less clearly, possibly for HLA reasons.

As to treatment: oral pan-JAK inhibitor, 5-10 mg twice daily. cDNA prepared by RNA extraction and subsequent reverse transcription served as the template for sequencing. Libraries were prepared by immunoSEQ multiplex PCR; TCRdb keeps only in-frame clonotypes and omits some of them. Of some 200,000 clones listed, under 75% are singletons. V was cut by 3 bases and J by 7 bases, with 7 bases left in between. The V gene's germline CDR1 is LGHNA and CDR2 YSLEER. The CDR3 contains 13 residues. This clone is a singleton in its sample. Antigen: not known. The rearrangement joins TRBV4-3 to TRBJ1-6; D uncertain. Sequenced material: CD4+ T cells sorted from blood, taken at week 4, from a patient treated with tofacitinib. This clonotype was sampled from a human donor with alopecia areata. The CDR3 DNA follows: TGCGCCAGCAGCCAGGAAGGGAATTCACCCCTCCACTTT. Translation: CASSQEGNSPLHF.